The next 27 T cell receptor beta chains were all read from a single sample in a study of early T cells in non-severe SARS-CoV-2 infection. TCRdb re-analysed the 5' RACE reads in MiXCR, keeping a single row per CDR3 protein. This sample carries roughly 28,000 distinct CDR3 sequences, 4.5% to 6% of them seen once, and the ten largest clones take about 0.9%. Sequenced: whole blood. Every receptor here comes from an adult who was a healthcare worker with PCR-confirmed SARS-CoV-2 infection or an uninfected control (not recorded which).

This clonotype was observed many times. The chain recombines TRBV6-6 with TRBJ1-1, with D unresolved. This CDR3 comprises 12 residues. Trimming pared 2 bases from V and 2 bases from J, leaving 3 bases between. Germline V gene data show CDR1 as MNHNY and CDR2 as SVGAGI (reference sequence). The CDR3 region is CASSYVNTEAFF. CDR3 sequence (DNA): TGTGCCAGCAGTTACGTCAACACTGAAGCTTTCTTT.

This clonotype was detected many times. CDR3: CASSSEAARSANYGYTF. In nucleotides, the CDR3 is TGTGCCAGCAGCTCAGAAGCAGCCAGGTCCGCTAACTATGGCTACACCTTC. V usage is TRBV7-2 and J usage is TRBJ1-2; D is ambiguous. This CDR3 has 17 residues. Germline V gene data show CDR1 as SGHTA and CDR2 as FQGNSA. V lost 4 bases, J lost 0 bases, and 18 bases lay in between. Combining the CDR3 with reference TRBV7-2 and TRBJ1-2 gives the whole variable domain GAGVSQSPSNKVTEKGKDVELRCDPISGHTALYWYRQSLGQGLEFLIYFQGNSAPDKSGLPSDRFSAERTGGSVSTLTIQRTQQEDSAVYLCASSSEAARSANYGYTFGSGTRLTVV.

The chain couples TRBV7-6 to TRBJ2-3, with D perhaps TRBD1 or TRBD2 (5 bases each). The CDR3 is 13 amino acids. Trimming removed 8 bases from V and 5 bases from J, with 14 bases in between. The germline V gene encodes CDR1 SGHVS and CDR2 FNYEAQ. This chain's CDR3 is CASARDGRDTQYF. The CDR3 bases are TGTGCCAGCGCCCGGGACGGAAGAGATACGCAGTATTTT.

This clonotype was recorded a few times. The chain's CDR3 is CASTQGGGGNTIYF. In DNA form, the CDR3 reads TGTGCCAGCACCCAGGGTGGAGGTGGAAACACCATATATTTT. The chain couples TRBV3-1 to TRBJ1-3, with D possibly TRBD1 on 5 matching bases. The V gene lost 7 bases and the J gene lost 3 bases, with 13 bases spanning the gap. The CDR3 loop spans 14 amino acids. Germline CDR1 and CDR2: LGHDT and YNNKEL (reference sequence).

This clonotype was picked up a small number of times. The gene calls are TRBV19 and TRBJ1-2, with TRBD1 identical over 7 bases. This CDR3 comprises 16 residues. In germline, CDR1 is LNHDA, CDR2 SQIVND (reference sequence). V gave up 6 bases and J gave up 4 bases; unmatched junction bases: 14. The CDR3 spells CASRRQGSGSGYGYTF. The CDR3 region has the DNA TGTGCCAGTAGACGACAGGGCTCGGGCTCGGGCTATGGCTACACCTTC.

This clonotype ranks as medium-sized (0.01 to 0.1%). The rearrangement links TRBV10-3 to TRBJ1-1; D is unresolved. The germline gives CDR1 ENHRY, CDR2 SYGVKD. V shed 4 bases and J shed 7 bases, with 10 bases lying between them. The CDR3 length is 12 residues. CDR3 DNA: TGTGCCATCAGTGTCCGGTTAGGTGAAGCTTTCTTT. It is translated as CAISVRLGEAFF.

The sample holds many counts of this clonotype. The chain joins TRBV27 to TRBJ2-1; 8 bases line up with TRBD2. After removal of 6 bases from V and 0 bases from J, the junction contained 13 bases not matched to a gene. The CDR3 length is 18 residues. In germline, CDR1 is MNHEY, CDR2 SMNVEV (reference sequence). This CDR3 reads CASRLASGLGSSYNEQFF. CDR3 nucleotides: TGTGCCAGCAGGTTGGCTAGCGGGCTAGGAAGCTCCTACAATGAGCAGTTCTTC.

V is TRBV7-6 and J is TRBJ2-5; D is possibly TRBD2 (6 bases). CDR3 length equals 14 residues. V was cut by 5 bases and J by 1 base, with 11 bases left in between. Per germline, CDR1 SGHVS and CDR2 FNYEAQ. The CDR3 sequence: CASSHGLSQETQYF. CDR3 DNA: TGTGCCAGCAGCCATGGACTAAGCCAAGAGACCCAGTACTTC.

This clonotype was recorded many times. CDR3: CASSLGGEGHNQPQHF. The CDR3, as DNA: TGTGCCAGCAGCTTGGGAGGGGAAGGGCACAATCAGCCCCAGCATTTT. The V and J genes are TRBV5-6 and TRBJ1-5; D perhaps matches TRBD1 (5 bases). The germline V and J ends were trimmed by 0 bases and 3 bases, with 13 bases remaining between them. The CDR3 length is 16 residues. Germline CDR1 and CDR2: SGHDT and YYEEEE.

This clonotype was detected only a few times. This chain uses TRBV27 with TRBJ2-3; TRBD2 might be the D (6 bases). V was pared by 5 bases and J by 6 bases, with 21 bases between. From germline, CDR1 is MNHEY and CDR2 SMNVEV (reference sequence). This CDR3 is 16 amino acids long. The CDR3 DNA follows: TGTGCCAGCAGTCCCCCTCCGGGAGCCCCGAAGGATACGCAGTATTTT. This encodes CASSPPPGAPKDTQYF.

There are many counts of this clonotype. The rearrangement uses TRBV27 and TRBJ2-3, with 7 bases that match TRBD2. J gave up 1 base and V 4 bases, and 5 bases lay outside the gene matches. Germline V gene sequence: CDR1 MNHEY, CDR2 SMNVEV (reference sequence). The CDR3 spans 15 residues. The CDR3 protein is CASSSRLAGTDTQYF. In DNA form, the CDR3 reads TGTGCCAGCAGTTCTCGCCTAGCGGGCACAGATACGCAGTATTTT.

There are many counts of this clonotype. The V call is TRBV5-5, the J call TRBJ2-7, with unresolved D. Per germline, CDR1 SGHKS and CDR2 YYEKEE (reference sequence). V lost 1 base and J lost 5, with 16 bases in between. The CDR3 spans 15 residues. The DNA of the CDR3 is TGTGCCAGCAGCTTGATCATGACTCCTCGAGACGAGCAGTACTTC. Protein sequence: CASSLIMTPRDEQYF.

At least ten counts were recorded for this clonotype. The genes are TRBV2 and TRBJ1-1, with D possibly matching TRBD1 (5 bases). The CDR3 contains 14 residues. In germline, CDR1 is SNHLY, CDR2 FYNNEI. Trimming stripped 1 base from V and 6 bases from J, with 12 bases between. The CDR3 loop reads CASSEGQFTAEAFF. The DNA for the CDR3 is TGTGCCAGCAGTGAAGGACAGTTCACCGCTGAAGCTTTCTTT.

This clonotype was found many times. The J gene is TRBJ1-5, the V gene TRBV7-6; possibly TRBD1 for D (5 bases). This CDR3 has 15 amino acids. Germline loops: CDR1 SGHVS, CDR2 FNYEAQ. Trimming removed 5 bases from V and 5 bases from J, with 16 bases in between. CDR3 in amino acids: CASSIGALGDQPQHF. CDR3 bases: TGTGCCAGCAGCATCGGGGCCCTTGGGGATCAGCCCCAGCATTTT.

This clonotype was seen many times. The V call is TRBV12-5, the J call TRBJ2-5; D is unresolved. The V gene lost 4 bases and the J gene lost 5 bases, with 8 bases spanning the gap. This CDR3 spans 12 amino acids. Germline CDR1 LGHNT, CDR2 FRNRAP. The CDR3 sequence: CASGSIVETQYF. Written as DNA, the CDR3 is TGTGCTAGTGGTTCTATCGTGGAGACCCAGTACTTC.

This clonotype was counted at least ten times. The genes are TRBV11-2 and TRBJ2-6; D is perhaps TRBD2 (6 bases). The germline V and J ends were trimmed by 5 bases and 0 bases, with 8 bases remaining between them. The CDR3 totals 15 residues. Germline CDR1 and CDR2: SGHAT and FQNNGV. CDR3: CASSRGGSGANVLTF. CDR3 nucleotide sequence: TGTGCCAGCAGCAGGGGAGGCTCTGGGGCCAACGTCCTGACTTTC. Filled out from reference TRBV11-2 and TRBJ2-6, the complete variable domain reads EAGVAQSPRYKIIEKRQSVAFWCNPISGHATLYWYQQILGQGPKLLIQFQNNGVVDDSQLPKDRFSAERLKGVDSTLKIQPAKLEDSAVYLCASSRGGSGANVLTFGAGSRLTVL.

This clonotype was counted between two and nine times. The junction shows a germline mismatch at one end, possibly a read error. The chain links TRBV18 to TRBJ2-1; 13 bases are a match to TRBD2. The V gene's germline CDR1 is KGHSH and CDR2 LQKENI. This CDR3 has 15 residues. The CDR3 DNA is TGTGCCAGCTCCCCACTAGCGGGGGGGAACAATGAGCAGTTCTTC. As protein: CASSPLAGGNNEQFF. The complete variable domain, with remaining parts taken from reference TRBV18 and TRBJ2-1, reads NAGVMQNPRHLVRRRGQEARLRCSPMKGHSHVYWYRQLPEEGLKFMVYLQKENIIDESGMPKERFSAEFPKEGPSILRIQQVVRGDSAAYFCASSPLAGGNNEQFFGPGTRLTVL.

This clonotype showed up many times. The chain couples TRBV19 to TRBJ1-2; D perhaps matches TRBD1 (6 bases). V lost 10 bases and J lost 0, with 15 bases in between. The germline CDR1 and CDR2 sequences are LNHDA and SQIVND (reference sequence). This CDR3 has 14 residues. This CDR3 is CATYPGGANYGYTF. For the CDR3, the DNA is TGTGCCACTTACCCTGGGGGCGCTAACTATGGCTACACCTTC.

This clonotype has a count of ten or more. J is TRBJ1-1 and V is TRBV11-2; possible D gene TRBD1, 5 bases. This CDR3 spans 18 amino acids. CDR1 is SGHAT, CDR2 FQNNGV, per germline. The ends were cut back, 5 bases at V and 1 base at J, with 23 bases in the middle. CDR3 in DNA: TGTGCCAGCAGCGCGAGGGAACGTTTGAGACAGAGGAACACTGAAGCTTTCTTT. The encoded protein is CASSARERLRQRNTEAFF.

This clonotype was found a few times. V usage is TRBV5-1 and J usage is TRBJ2-7, with a weak D call TRBD1 (6 bases). The CDR3 totals 15 residues. The germline V gene has CDR1 SGHRS and CDR2 YFSETQ. Trimming cost V 0 bases and J 9 bases, with 19 bases left between them. The CDR3 protein is CASSLAAGVGYGQYF. CDR3 in DNA: TGCGCCAGCAGCTTGGCGGCAGGGGTAGGTTATGGGCAGTACTTC.

This clonotype was detected a few times. The chain uses TRBV5-6 and TRBJ2-1; D is possibly TRBD1 (7 bases). Germline V gene lookup returns CDR1 SGHDT and CDR2 YYEEEE. The CDR3 totals 14 residues. The ends were cut back, 6 bases at V and 5 bases at J, with 15 bases in the middle. CDR3 region: CASTGRQGHNEQFF. CDR3 DNA sequence: TGTGCCAGCACCGGGAGACAGGGCCACAATGAGCAGTTCTTC. The full variable domain, completed using reference TRBV5-6 and TRBJ2-1, is DAGVTQSPTHLIKTRGQQVTLRCSPKSGHDTVSWYQQALGQGPQFIFQYYEEEERQRGNFPDRFSGHQFPNYSSELNVNALLLGDSALYLCASTGRQGHNEQFFGPGTRLTVL.

Many counts were recorded for this clonotype. The V gene is TRBV11-2, the J gene TRBJ2-1; D is unclear. The V end lost 7 bases, the J end lost 8 bases, and 15 bases lay between the germline ends. There are 13 residues in the CDR3. CDR1 is SGHAT, CDR2 FQNNGV, per germline. Here the CDR3 reads CASKLSRHDEQFF. The CDR3 DNA is TGTGCCAGCAAGCTTTCCAGGCACGATGAGCAGTTCTTC.

This clonotype was seen many times. The chain is built from TRBV30 and TRBJ2-3; D gene ambiguous. The CDR3 is 15 amino acids. Germline V gene data show CDR1 as GTSNPN and CDR2 as SVGIG (reference sequence). V gave up 0 bases and J gave up 5 bases, with 15 bases separating them. The CDR3: CAWSVTRTLQDTQYF. CDR3 sequence (DNA): TGTGCCTGGAGTGTAACGAGAACCCTCCAAGATACGCAGTATTTT.

This clonotype qualifies as medium-sized. The V gene is TRBV30, the J gene TRBJ2-1, with unresolved D. The CDR3 has 11 residues. Trimming cost V 0 bases and J 6 bases, with 3 bases left between them. The V gene's germline CDR1 is GTSNPN and CDR2 SVGIG (reference sequence). DNA of the CDR3: TGTGCCTGGAGTGTCAGCAATGAGCAGTTCTTC. It is translated as CAWSVSNEQFF. The full variable domain, in which reference TRBV30 and TRBJ2-1 provide the parts outside the CDR3, is SQTIHQWPATLVQPVGSPLSLECTVEGTSNPNLYWYRQAAGRGLQLLFYSVGIGQISSEVPQNLSASRPQDRQFILSSKKLLLSDSGFYLCAWSVSNEQFFGPGTRLTVL.

This clonotype came up many times. The chain couples TRBV19 to TRBJ2-1, with D possibly matching TRBD1 (5 bases). The CDR3 runs to 17 residues. Germline V gene data show CDR1 as LNHDA and CDR2 as SQIVND (reference sequence). Deletions cut 5 bases from V and 6 bases from J, with 23 bases between. This CDR3 reads CASSALARVLFPNEQFF. As DNA, the CDR3 is TGTGCCAGTAGTGCTCTCGCCAGGGTCCTCTTCCCCAATGAGCAGTTCTTC.

The table lists this clonotype with many counts. The V call is TRBV6-1, the J call TRBJ2-7, with D perhaps TRBD1 or TRBD2 (7 bases each). The CDR3 spans 14 residues. Germline V gene lookup returns CDR1 MNHNS and CDR2 SASEGT. The V end lost 5 bases, the J end lost 5 bases, and 16 bases lay between the germline ends. The CDR3 spells CASSTQTGRDEQYF. The DNA for the CDR3 is TGTGCCAGCAGTACCCAGACAGGGAGGGACGAGCAGTACTTC.

There are a few counts of this clonotype. The gene calls are TRBV5-1 and TRBJ1-2; no definite D call. CDR3 size: 13 residues. Germline V gene lookup returns CDR1 SGHRS and CDR2 YFSETQ. Trimming pared 0 bases from V and 6 bases from J, leaving 9 bases between. The CDR3 nucleotides read TGCGCCAGCAGCTTGGACGGGGTGGATGGCTACACCTTC. Translated, it gives CASSLDGVDGYTF.